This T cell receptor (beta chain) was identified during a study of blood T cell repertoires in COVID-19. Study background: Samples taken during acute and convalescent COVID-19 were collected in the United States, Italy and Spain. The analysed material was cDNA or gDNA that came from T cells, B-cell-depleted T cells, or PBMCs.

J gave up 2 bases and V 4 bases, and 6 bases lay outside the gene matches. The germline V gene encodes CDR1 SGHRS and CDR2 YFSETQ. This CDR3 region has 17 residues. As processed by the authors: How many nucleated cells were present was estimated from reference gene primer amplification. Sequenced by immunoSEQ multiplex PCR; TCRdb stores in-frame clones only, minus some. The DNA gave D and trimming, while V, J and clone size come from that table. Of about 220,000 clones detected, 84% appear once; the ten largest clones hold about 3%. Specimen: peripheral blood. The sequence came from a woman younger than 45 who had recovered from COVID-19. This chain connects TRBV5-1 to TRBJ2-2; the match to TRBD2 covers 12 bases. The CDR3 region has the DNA TGCGCCAGCAGCCAATCACTAGCGGGAGGTAACACCGGGGAGCTGTTTTTT. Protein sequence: CASSQSLAGGNTGELFF.